This TCR beta chain was captured in a study of identical twins. Study-level findings and limits: Models predicted less out-of-frame TCR alpha sharing in monozygotic twins than was found. Invariant MAIT and iNKT cells are populations that could partly confound zero-insertion analyses.

This clonotype was counted a few times. Its antigen remains unknown. Healthy Caucasian donors formed the entire cohort. TCRdb re-derived calls from the 5' RACE reads in MiXCR, one entry per CDR3 protein. Of some 500,000 distinct CDR3 sequences in the sample, just under 10% were seen once. This CDR3 has 13 amino acids. J gave up 9 bases and V 5 bases, and 5 bases lay outside the gene matches. Germline assignment: CDR1 LNHDA and CDR2 SQIVND (reference sequence). Another study also made use of these data, one on yellow fever vaccine responses in identical twins. That work contributes: It has been reported that, in twins, the vaccine T cell response seemed partly convergent and partly personalized.

The sample was PBMCs. The gene calls are TRBV19 and TRBJ2-7; 12 positions agree with TRBD2. This receptor was taken from a woman younger than 35 in good health. The CDR3 coding sequence is TGTGCCAGTAGTGCGACTAGCGGGAGTGTGCAGTACTTC. This gives the protein CASSATSGSVQYF.